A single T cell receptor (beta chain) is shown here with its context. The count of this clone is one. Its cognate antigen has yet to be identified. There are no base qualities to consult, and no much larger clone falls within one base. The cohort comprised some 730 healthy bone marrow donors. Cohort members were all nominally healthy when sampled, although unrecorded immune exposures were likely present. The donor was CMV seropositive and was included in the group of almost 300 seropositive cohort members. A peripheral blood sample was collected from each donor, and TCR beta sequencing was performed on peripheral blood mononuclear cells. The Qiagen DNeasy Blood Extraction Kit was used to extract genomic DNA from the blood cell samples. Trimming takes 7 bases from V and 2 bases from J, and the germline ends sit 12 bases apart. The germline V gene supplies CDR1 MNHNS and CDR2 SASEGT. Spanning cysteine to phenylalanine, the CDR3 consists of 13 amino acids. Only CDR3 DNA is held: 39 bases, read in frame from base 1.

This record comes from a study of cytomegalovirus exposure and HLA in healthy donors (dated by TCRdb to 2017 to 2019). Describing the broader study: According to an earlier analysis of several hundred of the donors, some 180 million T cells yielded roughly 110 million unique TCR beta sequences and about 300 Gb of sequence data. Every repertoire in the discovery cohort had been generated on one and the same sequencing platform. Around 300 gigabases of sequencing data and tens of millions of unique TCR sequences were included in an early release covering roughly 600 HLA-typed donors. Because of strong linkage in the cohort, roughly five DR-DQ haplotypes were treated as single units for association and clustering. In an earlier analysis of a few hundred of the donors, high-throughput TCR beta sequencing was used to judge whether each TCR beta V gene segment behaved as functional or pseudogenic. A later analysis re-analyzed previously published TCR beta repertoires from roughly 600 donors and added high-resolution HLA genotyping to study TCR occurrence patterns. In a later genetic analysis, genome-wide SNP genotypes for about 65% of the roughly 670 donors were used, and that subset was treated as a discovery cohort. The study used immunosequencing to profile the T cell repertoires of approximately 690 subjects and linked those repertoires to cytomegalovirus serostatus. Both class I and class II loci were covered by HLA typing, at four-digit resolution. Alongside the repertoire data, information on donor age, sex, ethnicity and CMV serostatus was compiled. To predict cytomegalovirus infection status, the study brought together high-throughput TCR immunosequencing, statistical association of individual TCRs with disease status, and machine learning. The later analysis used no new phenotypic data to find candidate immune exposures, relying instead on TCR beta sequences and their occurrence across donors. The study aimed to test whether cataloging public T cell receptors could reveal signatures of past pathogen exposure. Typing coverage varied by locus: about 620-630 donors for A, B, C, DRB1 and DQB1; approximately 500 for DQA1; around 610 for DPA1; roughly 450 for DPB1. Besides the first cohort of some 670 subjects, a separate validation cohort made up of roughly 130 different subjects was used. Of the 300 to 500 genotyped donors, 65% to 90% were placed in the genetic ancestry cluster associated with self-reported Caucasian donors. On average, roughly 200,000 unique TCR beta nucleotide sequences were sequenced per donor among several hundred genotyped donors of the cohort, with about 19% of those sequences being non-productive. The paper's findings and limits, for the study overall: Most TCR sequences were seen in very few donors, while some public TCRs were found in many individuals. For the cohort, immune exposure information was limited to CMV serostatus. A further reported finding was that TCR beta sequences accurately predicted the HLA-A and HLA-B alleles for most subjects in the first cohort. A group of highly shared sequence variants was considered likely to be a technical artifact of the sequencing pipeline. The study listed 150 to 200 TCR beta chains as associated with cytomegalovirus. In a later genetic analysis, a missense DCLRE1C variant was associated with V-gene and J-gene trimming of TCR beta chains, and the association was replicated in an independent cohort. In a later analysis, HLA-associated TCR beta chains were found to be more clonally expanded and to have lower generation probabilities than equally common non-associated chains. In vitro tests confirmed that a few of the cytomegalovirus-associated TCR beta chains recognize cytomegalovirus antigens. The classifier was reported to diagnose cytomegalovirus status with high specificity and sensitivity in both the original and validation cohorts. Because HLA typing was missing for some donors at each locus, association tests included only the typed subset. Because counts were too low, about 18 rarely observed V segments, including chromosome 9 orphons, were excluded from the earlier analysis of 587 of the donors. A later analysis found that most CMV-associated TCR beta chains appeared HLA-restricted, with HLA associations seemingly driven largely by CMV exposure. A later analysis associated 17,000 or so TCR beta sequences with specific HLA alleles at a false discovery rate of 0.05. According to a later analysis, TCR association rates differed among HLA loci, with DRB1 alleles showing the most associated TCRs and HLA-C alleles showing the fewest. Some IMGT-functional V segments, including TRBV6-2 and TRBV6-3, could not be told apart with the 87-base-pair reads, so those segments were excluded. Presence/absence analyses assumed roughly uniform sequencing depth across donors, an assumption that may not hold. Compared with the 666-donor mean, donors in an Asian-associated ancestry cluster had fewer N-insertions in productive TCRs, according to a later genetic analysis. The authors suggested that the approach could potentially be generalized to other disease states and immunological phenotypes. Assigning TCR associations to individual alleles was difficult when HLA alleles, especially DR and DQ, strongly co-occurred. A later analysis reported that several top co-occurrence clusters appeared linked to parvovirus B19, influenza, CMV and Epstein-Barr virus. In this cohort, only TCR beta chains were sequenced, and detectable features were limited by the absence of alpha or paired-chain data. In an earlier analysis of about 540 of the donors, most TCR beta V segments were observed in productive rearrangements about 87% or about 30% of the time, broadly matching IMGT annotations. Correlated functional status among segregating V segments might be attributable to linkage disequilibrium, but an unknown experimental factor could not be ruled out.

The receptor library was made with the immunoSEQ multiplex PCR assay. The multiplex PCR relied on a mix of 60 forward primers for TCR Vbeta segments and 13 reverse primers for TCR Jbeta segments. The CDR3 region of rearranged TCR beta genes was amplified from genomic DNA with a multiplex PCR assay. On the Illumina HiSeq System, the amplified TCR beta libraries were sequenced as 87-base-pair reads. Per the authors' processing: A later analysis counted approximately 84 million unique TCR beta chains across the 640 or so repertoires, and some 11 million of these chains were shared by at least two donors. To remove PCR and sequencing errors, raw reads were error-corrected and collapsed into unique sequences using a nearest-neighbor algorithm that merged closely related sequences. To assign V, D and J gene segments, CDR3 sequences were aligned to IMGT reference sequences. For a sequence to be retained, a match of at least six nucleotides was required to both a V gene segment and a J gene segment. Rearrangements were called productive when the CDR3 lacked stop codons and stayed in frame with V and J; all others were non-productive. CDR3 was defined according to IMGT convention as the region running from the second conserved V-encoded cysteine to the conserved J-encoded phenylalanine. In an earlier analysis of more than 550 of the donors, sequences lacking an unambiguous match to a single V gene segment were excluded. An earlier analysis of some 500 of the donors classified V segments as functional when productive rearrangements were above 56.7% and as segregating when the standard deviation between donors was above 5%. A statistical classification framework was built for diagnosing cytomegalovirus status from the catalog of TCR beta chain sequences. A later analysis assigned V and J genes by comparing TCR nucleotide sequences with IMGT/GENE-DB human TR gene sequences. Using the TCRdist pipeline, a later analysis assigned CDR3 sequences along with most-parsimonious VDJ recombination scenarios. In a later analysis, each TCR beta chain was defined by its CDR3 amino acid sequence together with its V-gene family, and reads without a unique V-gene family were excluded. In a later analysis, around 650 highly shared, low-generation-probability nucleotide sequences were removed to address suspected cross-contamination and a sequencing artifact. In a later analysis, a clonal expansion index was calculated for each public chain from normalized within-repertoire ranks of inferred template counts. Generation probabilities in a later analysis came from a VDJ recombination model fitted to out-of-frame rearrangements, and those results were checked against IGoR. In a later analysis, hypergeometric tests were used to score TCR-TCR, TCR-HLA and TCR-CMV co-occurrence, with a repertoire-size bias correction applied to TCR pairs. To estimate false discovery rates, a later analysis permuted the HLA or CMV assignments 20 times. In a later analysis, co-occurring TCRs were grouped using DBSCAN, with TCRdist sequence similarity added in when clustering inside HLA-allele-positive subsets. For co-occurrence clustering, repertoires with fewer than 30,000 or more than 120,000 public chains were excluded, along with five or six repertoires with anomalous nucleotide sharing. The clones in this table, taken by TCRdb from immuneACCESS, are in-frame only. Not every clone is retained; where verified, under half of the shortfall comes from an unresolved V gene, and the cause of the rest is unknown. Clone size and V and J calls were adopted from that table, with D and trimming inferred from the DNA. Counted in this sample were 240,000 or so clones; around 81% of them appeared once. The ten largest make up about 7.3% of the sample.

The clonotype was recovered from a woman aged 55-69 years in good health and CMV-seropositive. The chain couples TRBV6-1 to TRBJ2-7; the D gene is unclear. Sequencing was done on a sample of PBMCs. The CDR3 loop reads CASIDGVAYEQYF. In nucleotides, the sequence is TGTGCCAGCATCGACGGAGTAGCCTACGAGCAGTACTTC.